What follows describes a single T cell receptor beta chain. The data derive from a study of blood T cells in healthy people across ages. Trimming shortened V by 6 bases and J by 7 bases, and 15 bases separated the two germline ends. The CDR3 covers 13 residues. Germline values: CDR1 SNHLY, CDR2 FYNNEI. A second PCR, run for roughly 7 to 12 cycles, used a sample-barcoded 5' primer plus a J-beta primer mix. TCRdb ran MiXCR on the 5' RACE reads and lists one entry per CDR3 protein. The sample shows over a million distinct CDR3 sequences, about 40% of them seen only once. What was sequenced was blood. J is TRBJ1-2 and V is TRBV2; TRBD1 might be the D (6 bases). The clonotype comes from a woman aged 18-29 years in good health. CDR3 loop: CASRKGTIGGYTF. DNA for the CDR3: TGTGCCAGCAGGAAAGGGACAATAGGTGGCTACACCTTC.